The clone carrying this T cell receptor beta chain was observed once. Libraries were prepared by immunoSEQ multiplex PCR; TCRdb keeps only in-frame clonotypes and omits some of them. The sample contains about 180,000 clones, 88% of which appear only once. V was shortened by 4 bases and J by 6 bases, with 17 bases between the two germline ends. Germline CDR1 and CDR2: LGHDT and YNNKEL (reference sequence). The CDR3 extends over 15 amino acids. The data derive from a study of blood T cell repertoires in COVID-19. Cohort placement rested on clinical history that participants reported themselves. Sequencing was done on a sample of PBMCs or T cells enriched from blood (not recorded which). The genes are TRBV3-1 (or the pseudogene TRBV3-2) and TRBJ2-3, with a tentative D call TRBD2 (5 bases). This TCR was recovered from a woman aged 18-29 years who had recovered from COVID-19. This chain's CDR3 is CASSLSATGGDTQYF. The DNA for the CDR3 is TGTGCCAGCAGCCTATCCGCTACGGGCGGGGATACGCAGTATTTT.